Included here is one T cell receptor (beta chain) sequence, with context. Its matching antigen is unknown. This sample stems from a study of cytomegalovirus exposure and HLA in healthy donors. 60 Vbeta and 13 Jbeta primers were used in PCR. Here immunoSEQ multiplex PCR was the method, and the copy in TCRdb shows in-frame clones only, minus some. The sample holds tens of thousands of clones. The V gene's germline CDR1 is MDHEN and CDR2 SYDVKM. Trimming left V 6 bases short and J 3 bases short, with 23 bases between. This CDR3 comprises 17 residues. Donors in the study were healthy people who gave bone marrow. The study's findings and limits: For TCR beta chains, V- and J-gene trimming was later linked to a missense DCLRE1C variant. Equally common other TCR beta chains were less clonally expanded than HLA-associated ones, a later analysis found.

Material: PBMCs. V and J are TRBV28 and TRBJ1-1; D might be TRBD1 (5 bases). This receptor was taken from a middle-aged man in good health and CMV-seropositive. The CDR3 DNA follows: TGTGCCAGCAGGGGAGGGACTTTCTACAGATGGGACACTGAAGCTTTCTTT. Translation gives CASRGGTFYRWDTEAFF.